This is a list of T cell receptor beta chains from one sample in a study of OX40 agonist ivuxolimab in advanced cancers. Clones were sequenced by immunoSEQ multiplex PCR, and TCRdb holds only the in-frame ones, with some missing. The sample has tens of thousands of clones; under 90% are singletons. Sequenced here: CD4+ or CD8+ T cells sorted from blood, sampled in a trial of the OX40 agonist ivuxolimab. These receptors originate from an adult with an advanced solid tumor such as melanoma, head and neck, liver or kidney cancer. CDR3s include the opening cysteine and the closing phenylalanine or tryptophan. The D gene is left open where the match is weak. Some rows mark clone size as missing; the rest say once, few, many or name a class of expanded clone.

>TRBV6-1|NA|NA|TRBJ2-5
CASSELRRPEYF
TGTGCCAGCAGTGAGTTGAGACGGCCGGAGTACTTC
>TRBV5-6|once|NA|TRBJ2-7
CASSLPAEDYEQYF
TGTGCCAGCAGCTTGCCGGCAGAGGACTACGAGCAGTACTTC
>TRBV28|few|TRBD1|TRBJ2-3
CATKGQGDTDTQYF
TGTGCCACCAAGGGACAGGGAGACACAGATACGCAGTATTTT
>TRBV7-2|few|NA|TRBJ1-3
CASSQIGGYGNTIYF
TGTGCCAGCAGCCAAATCGGGGGATACGGAAACACCATATATTTT
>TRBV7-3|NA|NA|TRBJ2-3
CASSPMGFTDTQYF
TGTGCCAGCAGCCCGATGGGGTTCACAGATACGCAGTATTTT
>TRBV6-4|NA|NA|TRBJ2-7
CARLDRAYEQYF
TGTGCCAGACTTGACCGAGCCTACGAGCAGTACTTC
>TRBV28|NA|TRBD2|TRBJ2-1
CASRPGLAGVPSYNEQFF
TGTGCCAGCAGACCGGGACTAGCGGGGGTCCCCTCCTACAATGAGCAGTTCTTC
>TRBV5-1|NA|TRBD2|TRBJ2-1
CASSSKREGNYNEQFF
TGCGCCAGCAGCTCCAAGCGGGAGGGGAACTACAATGAGCAGTTCTTC
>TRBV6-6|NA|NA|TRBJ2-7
CASSLGHNYEQYF
TGTGCCAGCAGTTTGGGACACAACTACGAGCAGTACTTC
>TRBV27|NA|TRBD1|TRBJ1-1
CASSLTGVTEAFF
TGTGCCAGCAGTTTGACAGGGGTCACTGAAGCTTTCTTT
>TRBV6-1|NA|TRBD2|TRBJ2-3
CASSEASGSSTDTQYF
TGTGCCAGCAGTGAGGCTAGCGGTTCTAGCACAGATACGCAGTATTTT
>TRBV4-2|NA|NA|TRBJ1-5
CASSQEGPRSNQPQHF
TGTGCCAGCAGCCAAGAAGGGCCCAGGAGCAATCAGCCCCAGCATTTT
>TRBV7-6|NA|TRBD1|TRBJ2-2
CASSLTSPGTGSHTGELFF
TGTGCCAGCAGCTTAACTTCTCCCGGGACAGGGTCCCACACCGGGGAGCTGTTTTTT
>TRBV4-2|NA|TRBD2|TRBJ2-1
CASSQEIAGEPYNEQFF
TGTGCCAGCAGCCAAGAAATAGCGGGGGAACCATACAATGAGCAGTTCTTC
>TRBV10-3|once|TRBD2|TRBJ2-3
CAISETKGLGITDTQYF
TGTGCCATCAGTGAAACCAAGGGACTAGGTATCACAGATACGCAGTATTTT
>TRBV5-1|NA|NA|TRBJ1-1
CASSLTGLTEAFF
TGCGCCAGCAGCTTAACAGGCCTCACTGAAGCTTTCTTT
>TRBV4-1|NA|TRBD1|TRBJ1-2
CASSQSTTGVEGGYTF
TGCGCCAGCAGCCAATCGACGACAGGGGTAGAGGGTGGCTACACCTTC
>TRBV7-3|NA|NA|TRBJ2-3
CASSAGHASTDTQYF
TGTGCCAGCAGCGCAGGACACGCTAGCACAGATACGCAGTATTTT
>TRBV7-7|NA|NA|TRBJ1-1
CASSLELWGPKSEAFF
TGTGCCAGCAGCTTAGAACTGTGGGGGCCAAAATCTGAAGCTTTCTTT
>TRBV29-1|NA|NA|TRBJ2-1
CSETGNENEQFF
TGCAGCGAGACAGGAAATGAAAATGAGCAGTTCTTC
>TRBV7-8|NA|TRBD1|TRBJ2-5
CASSPWDRSGETQYF
TGTGCCAGCAGCCCATGGGACAGGTCAGGAGAGACCCAGTACTTC
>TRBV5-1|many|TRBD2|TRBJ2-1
CASTQAGGYNEQFF
TGCGCCAGCACCCAGGCCGGGGGGTACAATGAGCAGTTCTTC
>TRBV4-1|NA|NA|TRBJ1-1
CASSPDMMNTEAFF
TGCGCCAGCAGCCCCGATATGATGAACACTGAAGCTTTCTTT
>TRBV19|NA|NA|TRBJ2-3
CASSGLATSTDTQYF
TGTGCCAGTAGTGGCCTAGCAACATCCACAGATACGCAGTATTTT
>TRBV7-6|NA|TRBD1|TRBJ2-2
CASSPSDSGGNTGELFF
TGTGCCAGCAGTCCATCGGATTCAGGGGGCAACACCGGGGAGCTGTTTTTT
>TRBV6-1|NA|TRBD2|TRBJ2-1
CASTTSGEQYNEQFF
TGTGCCAGCACGACTAGCGGGGAACAATACAATGAGCAGTTCTTC
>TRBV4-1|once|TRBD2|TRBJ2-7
CASSPGGSSYEQYF
TGCGCCAGCAGCCCCGGGGGGAGCTCCTACGAGCAGTACTTC
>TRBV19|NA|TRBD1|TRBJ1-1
CASTPQQGAYTEAFF
TGTGCCAGTACCCCGCAACAGGGGGCTTACACTGAAGCTTTCTTT
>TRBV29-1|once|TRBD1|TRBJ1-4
CSVRTGQVEKLFF
TGCAGCGTTCGGACGGGACAGGTTGAAAAACTGTTTTTT
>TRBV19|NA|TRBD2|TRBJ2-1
CASSITAGDQIYNEQFF
TGTGCCAGTAGTATTACGGCGGGGGATCAAATTTACAATGAGCAGTTCTTC
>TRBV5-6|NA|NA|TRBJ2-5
CASSPPGPFETQYF
TGTGCCAGCAGCCCACCGGGACCTTTCGAGACCCAGTACTTC
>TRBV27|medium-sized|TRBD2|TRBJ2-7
CASSFSSGTYEQYF
TGTGCCAGCAGTTTTTCTAGCGGTACCTACGAGCAGTACTTC
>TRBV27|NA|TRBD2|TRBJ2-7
CASRSSSSGLYEQYF
TGTGCCAGCAGGTCTTCCTCTAGCGGCTTGTACGAGCAGTACTTC
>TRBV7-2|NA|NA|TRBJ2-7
CASSLHPHEQYF
TGTGCCAGCAGCTTACATCCCCACGAGCAGTACTTC
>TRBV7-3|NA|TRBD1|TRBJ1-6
CASSLDRGNSPLHF
TGTGCCAGCAGCTTGGACAGGGGTAATTCACCCCTCCACTTT
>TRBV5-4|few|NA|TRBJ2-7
CASSFGVYEQYF
TGTGCCAGCAGCTTCGGGGTGTACGAGCAGTACTTC
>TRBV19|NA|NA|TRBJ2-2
CASSIVRDGELFF
TGTGCCAGTAGTATAGTTCGGGACGGGGAGCTGTTTTTT
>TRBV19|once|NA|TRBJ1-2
CASSGGSGYTF
TGTGCCAGTAGTGGCGGTTCTGGCTACACCTTC
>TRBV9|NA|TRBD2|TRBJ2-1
CASSVEGLVYNEQFF
TGTGCCAGCAGCGTAGAGGGACTAGTGTACAATGAGCAGTTCTTC
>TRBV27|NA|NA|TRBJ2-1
CASLLLGGNEQFF
TGTGCCAGCCTCCTGTTAGGAGGAAATGAGCAGTTCTTC
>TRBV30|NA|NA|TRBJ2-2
CAWTDVTGELFF
TGTGCCTGGACGGACGTAACCGGGGAGCTGTTTTTT
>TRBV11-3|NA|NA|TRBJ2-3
CASSTVGDTQYF
TGTGCCAGCTCAACGGTGGGAGATACGCAGTATTTT
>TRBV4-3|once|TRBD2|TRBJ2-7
CASSQDRSGNLGEQYF
TGCGCCAGCAGCCAAGATCGGAGCGGGAACCTAGGCGAGCAGTACTTC
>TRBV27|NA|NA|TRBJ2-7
CASSLTGNHEQYF
TGTGCCAGCAGTTTAACAGGGAACCACGAGCAGTACTTC
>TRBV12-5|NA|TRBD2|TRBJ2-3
CASGLGTSPLTDTQYF
TGTGCTAGTGGTTTAGGGACTAGCCCCCTCACAGATACGCAGTATTTT
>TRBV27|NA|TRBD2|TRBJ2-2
CASSFMSPSGRPGELFF
TGTGCCAGCAGTTTTATGTCTCCTAGCGGTCGCCCTGGGGAGCTGTTTTTT
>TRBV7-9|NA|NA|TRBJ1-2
CASSPTGDGYGYTF
TGTGCCAGCAGCCCCACGGGGGACGGCTATGGCTACACCTTC
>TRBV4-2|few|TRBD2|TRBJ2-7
CASSQGSGRYEQYF
TGTGCCAGCAGCCAAGGTAGCGGGAGGTACGAGCAGTACTTC
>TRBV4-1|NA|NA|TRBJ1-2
CASNEGIANYGYTF
TGCGCCAGCAACGAGGGGATAGCTAACTATGGCTACACCTTC
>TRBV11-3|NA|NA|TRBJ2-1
CASSPRLNNEQFF
TGTGCCAGCAGCCCAAGACTAAACAATGAGCAGTTCTTC
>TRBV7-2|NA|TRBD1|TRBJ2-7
CASSLGAGGRFYEQYF
TGTGCCAGCAGCTTGGGGGCAGGGGGCCGTTTCTACGAGCAGTACTTC
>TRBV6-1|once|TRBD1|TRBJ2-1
CASSDTGGWYNEQFF
TGTGCCAGCAGTGATACAGGGGGCTGGTACAATGAGCAGTTCTTC
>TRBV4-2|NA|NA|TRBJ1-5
CASSQDLGQPQHF
TGTGCCAGCAGCCAAGATCTCGGTCAGCCCCAGCATTTT
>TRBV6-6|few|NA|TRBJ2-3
CASSIPAGTTDTQYF
TGTGCCAGCTCAATCCCGGCGGGCACCACAGATACGCAGTATTTT
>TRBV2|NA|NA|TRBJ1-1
CASRKVTDNTEAFF
TGTGCCAGCAGGAAGGTGACAGATAACACTGAAGCTTTCTTT
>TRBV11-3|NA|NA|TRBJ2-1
CASSLAAWGANNEQFF
TGTGCCAGCAGCTTAGCGGCATGGGGGGCTAACAATGAGCAGTTCTTC
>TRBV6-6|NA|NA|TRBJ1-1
CASSSMMGMNTEAFF
TGTGCCAGCAGTTCAATGATGGGGATGAACACTGAAGCTTTCTTT